By frequency, the clone carrying this T cell receptor (beta chain) is medium-sized. What it recognizes is unknown. The CDR3 is cut off 3 residues early in the read; its end comes from the germline J gene. TCRdb's table, derived via immunoSEQ multiplex PCR, lists solely in-frame clones and lacks some. The sample table includes a few thousand clones. CFSE-labeled recipient PBMCs were cultured six to seven days with irradiated graft donor PBMCs, then FACS-sorted. The germline V gene has CDR1 SNHLY and CDR2 FYNNEI. The CDR3 extends over 13 amino acids. The V end lost 8 bases, the J end lost 3 bases, and 11 bases lay between the germline ends. These data come from a study of Tregs in tolerant kidney transplant recipients. Points from the study as a whole: This study did not directly address biological reproducibility. Tolerant patients' donor-specific Tregs expanded beyond overall Tregs, suggesting antigen-driven growth.

This clonotype was sampled from a human patient who received a combined kidney and bone marrow transplant. The sample consisted of CD8+ T cells from blood cultured with allogeneic cells, taken before the transplant. V gene TRBV2 combines with J gene TRBJ1-5; D gene unclear. Partial CDR3 DNA: TGTGCCAGCCTCGGAGGGTCCAATCAGCCC. It is translated as CASLGGSNQP. The CDR3 in its entirety is CASLGGSNQPQHF.